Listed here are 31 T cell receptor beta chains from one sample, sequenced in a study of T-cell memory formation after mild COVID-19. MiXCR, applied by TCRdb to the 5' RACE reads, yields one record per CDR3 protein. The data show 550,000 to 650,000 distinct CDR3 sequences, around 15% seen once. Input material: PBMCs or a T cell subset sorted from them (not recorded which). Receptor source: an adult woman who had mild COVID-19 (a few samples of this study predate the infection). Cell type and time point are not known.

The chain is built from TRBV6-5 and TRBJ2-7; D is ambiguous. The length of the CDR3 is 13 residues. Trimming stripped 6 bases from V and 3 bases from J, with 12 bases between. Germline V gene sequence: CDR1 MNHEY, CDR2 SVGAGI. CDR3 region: CASSPGPDYEQYF. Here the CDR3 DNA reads TGTGCCAGCAGCCCCGGGCCCGACTACGAGCAGTACTTC.

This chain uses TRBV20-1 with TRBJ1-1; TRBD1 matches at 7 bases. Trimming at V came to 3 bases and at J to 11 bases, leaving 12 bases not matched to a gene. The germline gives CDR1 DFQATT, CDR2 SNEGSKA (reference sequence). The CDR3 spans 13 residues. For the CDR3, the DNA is TGCAGTGCTAGGGAGGGGGCTGAAGGATTGGCTTTCTTT. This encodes CSAREGAEGLAFF.

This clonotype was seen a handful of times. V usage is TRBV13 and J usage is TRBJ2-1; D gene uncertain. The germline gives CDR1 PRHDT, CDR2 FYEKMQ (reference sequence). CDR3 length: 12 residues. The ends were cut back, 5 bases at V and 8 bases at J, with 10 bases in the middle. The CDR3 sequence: CASSPHVDEQFF. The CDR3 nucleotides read TGTGCCAGCAGCCCGCACGTCGATGAGCAGTTCTTC.

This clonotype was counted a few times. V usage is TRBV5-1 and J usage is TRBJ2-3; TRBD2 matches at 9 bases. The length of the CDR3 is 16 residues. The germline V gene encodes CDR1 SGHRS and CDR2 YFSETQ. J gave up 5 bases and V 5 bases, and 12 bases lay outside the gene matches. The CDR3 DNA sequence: TGCGCCAGCAGGTTAATAGCGGGGGCCGGAGGAGATACGCAGTATTTT. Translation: CASRLIAGAGGDTQYF.

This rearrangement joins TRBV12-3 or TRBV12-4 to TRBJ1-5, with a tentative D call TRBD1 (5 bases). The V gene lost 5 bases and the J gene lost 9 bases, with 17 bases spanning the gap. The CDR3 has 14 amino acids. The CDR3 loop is CASSQPTARAPQHF. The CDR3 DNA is TGTGCCAGCAGTCAACCGACAGCCCGTGCGCCCCAGCATTTT.

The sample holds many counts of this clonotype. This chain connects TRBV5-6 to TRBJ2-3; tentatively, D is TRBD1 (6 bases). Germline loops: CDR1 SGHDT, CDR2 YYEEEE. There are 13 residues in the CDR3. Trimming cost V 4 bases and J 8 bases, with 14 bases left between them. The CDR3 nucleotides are TGTGCCAGCAGCCCCGAAGGGGGTCGTACGCAGTATTTT. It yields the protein CASSPEGGRTQYF.

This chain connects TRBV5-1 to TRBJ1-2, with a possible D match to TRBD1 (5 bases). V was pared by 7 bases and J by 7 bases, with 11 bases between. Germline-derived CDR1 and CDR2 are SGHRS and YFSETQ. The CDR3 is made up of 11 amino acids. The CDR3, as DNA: TGCGCCAGCTCCCGGGGGTTTGGCTACACCTTC. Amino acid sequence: CASSRGFGYTF.

CDR3 DNA: TGTGCCAGCAGTTACTCAGGACCCTATGGCTACACCTTC. Its protein product is CASSYSGPYGYTF. The chain combines TRBV6-5 with TRBJ1-2; D remains ambiguous. The CDR3 contains 13 residues. From germline, CDR1 is MNHEY and CDR2 SVGAGI. Trimming removed 0 bases from V and 4 bases from J, with 6 bases in between.

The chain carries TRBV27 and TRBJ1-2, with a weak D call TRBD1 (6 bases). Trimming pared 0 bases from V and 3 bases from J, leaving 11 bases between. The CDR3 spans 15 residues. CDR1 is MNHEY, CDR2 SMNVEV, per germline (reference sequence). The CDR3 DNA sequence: TGTGCCAGCAGTTTATCGTTCGGGGGCTACTATGGCTACACCTTC. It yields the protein CASSLSFGGYYGYTF.

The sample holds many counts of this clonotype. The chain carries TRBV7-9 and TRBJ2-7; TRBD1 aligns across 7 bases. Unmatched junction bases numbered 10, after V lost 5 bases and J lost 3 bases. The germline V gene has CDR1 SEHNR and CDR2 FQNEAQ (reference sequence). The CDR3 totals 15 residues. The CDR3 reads CASSPPQGVLYEQYF. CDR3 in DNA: TGTGCCAGCAGCCCCCCCCAGGGGGTGCTCTACGAGCAGTACTTC.

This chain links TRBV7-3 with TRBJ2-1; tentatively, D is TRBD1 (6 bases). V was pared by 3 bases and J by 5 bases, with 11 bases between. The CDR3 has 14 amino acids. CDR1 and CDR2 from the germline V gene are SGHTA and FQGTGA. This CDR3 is CASSFLSGDNEQFF. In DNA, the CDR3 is TGTGCCAGCAGCTTTTTGTCAGGGGACAATGAGCAGTTCTTC.

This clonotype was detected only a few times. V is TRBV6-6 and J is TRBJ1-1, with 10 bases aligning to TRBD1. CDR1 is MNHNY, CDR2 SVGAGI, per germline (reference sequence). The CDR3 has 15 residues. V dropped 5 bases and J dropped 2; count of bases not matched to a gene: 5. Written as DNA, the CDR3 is TGTGCCAGCAGTACACGACAGGGGGCAAACACTGAAGCTTTCTTT. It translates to CASSTRQGANTEAFF.

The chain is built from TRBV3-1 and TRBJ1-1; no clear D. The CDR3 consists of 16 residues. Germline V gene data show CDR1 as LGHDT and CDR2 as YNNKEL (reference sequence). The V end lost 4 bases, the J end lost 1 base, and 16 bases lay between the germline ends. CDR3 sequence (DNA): TGTGCCAGCAGCCCCCGGGCCGCGAGGCGGAACACTGAAGCTTTCTTT. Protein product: CASSPRAARRNTEAFF.

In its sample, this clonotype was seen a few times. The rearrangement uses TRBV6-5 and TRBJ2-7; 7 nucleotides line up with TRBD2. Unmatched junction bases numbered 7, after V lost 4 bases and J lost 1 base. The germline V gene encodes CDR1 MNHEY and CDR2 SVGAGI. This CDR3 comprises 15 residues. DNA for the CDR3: TGTGCCAGCAGTTTTGGCTGGGGGGGGTCCTACGAGCAGTACTTC. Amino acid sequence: CASSFGWGGSYEQYF.

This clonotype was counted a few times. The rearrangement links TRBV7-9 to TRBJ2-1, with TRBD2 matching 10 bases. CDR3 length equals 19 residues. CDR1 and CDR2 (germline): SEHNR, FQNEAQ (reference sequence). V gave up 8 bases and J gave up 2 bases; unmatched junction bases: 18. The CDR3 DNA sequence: TGTGCCAGCCACCCGCCGTCTAGCGGGAGTCCAGAGGCCTACAATGAGCAGTTCTTC. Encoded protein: CASHPPSSGSPEAYNEQFF.

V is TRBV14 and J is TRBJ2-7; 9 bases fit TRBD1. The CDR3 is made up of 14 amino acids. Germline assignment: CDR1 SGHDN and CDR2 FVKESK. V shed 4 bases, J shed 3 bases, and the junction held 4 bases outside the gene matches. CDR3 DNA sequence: TGTGCCAGCAGCCGACAGACAGGGGGCTACGAGCAGTACTTC. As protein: CASSRQTGGYEQYF. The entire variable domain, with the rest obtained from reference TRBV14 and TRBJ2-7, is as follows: EAGVTQFPSHSVIEKGQTVTLRCDPISGHDNLYWYRRVMGKEIKFLLHFVKESKQDESGMPNNRFLAERTGGTYSTLKVQPAELEDSGVYFCASSRQTGGYEQYFGPGTRLTVT.

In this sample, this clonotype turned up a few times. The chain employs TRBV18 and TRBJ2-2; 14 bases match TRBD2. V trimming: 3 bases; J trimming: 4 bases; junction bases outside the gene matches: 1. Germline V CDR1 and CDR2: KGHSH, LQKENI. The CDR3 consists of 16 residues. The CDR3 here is CASSPGLAGVTGELFF. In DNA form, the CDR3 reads TGTGCCAGCTCACCGGGACTAGCGGGAGTCACCGGGGAGCTGTTTTTT.

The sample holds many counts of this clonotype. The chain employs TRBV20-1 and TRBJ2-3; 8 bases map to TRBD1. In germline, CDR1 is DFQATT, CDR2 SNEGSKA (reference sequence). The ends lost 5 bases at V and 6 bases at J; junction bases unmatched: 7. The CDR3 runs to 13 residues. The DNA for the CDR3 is TGCAGTGCTCCCGACAGGGGACTGGATACGCAGTATTTT. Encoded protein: CSAPDRGLDTQYF.

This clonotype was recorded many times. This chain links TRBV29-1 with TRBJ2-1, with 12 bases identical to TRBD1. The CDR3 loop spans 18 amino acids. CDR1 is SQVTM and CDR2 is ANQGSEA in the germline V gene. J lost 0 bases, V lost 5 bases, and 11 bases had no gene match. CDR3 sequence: CSVIPGQGASSSYNEQFF. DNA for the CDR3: TGCAGCGTTATCCCGGGACAGGGGGCTTCCAGCTCCTACAATGAGCAGTTCTTC.

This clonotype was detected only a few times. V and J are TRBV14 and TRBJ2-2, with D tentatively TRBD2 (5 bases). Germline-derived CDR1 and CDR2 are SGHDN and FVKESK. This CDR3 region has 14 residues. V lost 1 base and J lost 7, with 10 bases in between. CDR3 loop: CASSQGGIGGELFF. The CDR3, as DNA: TGTGCCAGCAGCCAAGGAGGGATAGGCGGGGAGCTGTTTTTT.

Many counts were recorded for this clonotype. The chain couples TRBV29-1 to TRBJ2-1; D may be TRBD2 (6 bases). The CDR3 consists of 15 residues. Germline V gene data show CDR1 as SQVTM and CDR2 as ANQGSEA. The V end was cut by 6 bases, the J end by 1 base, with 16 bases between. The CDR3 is CSVHRPGRSYNEQFF. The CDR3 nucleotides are TGCAGCGTCCATCGACCGGGGAGGTCCTACAATGAGCAGTTCTTC.

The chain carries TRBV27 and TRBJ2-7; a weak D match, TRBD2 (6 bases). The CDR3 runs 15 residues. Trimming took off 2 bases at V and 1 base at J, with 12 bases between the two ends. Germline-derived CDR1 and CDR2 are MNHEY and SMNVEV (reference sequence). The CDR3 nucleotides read TGTGCCAGCAGTTTAGCGGGAATAGGGTCCTACGAGCAGTACTTC. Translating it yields CASSLAGIGSYEQYF.

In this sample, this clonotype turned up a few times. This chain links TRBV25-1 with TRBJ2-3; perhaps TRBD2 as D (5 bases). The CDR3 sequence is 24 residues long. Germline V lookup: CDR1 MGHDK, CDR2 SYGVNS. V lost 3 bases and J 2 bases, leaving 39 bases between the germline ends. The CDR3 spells CASSDSSILAGDEGEEKDTDTQYF. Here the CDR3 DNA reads TGTGCCAGCAGTGACTCCTCGATCCTAGCTGGCGATGAGGGAGAAGAAAAAGACACAGATACGCAGTATTTT.

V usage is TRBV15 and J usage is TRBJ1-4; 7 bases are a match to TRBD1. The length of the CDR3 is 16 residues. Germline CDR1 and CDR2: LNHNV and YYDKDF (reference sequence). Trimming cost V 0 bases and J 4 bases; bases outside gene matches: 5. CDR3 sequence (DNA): TGTGCCACCAGCAGAGATCGGGACAGTAATAATGAAAAACTGTTTTTT. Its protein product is CATSRDRDSNNEKLFF. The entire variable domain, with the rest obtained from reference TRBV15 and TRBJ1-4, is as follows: DAMVIQNPRYQVTQFGKPVTLSCSQTLNHNVMYWYQQKSSQAPKLLFHYYDKDFNNEADTPDNFQSRRPNTSFCFLDIRSPGLGDTAMYLCATSRDRDSNNEKLFFGSGTQLSVL.

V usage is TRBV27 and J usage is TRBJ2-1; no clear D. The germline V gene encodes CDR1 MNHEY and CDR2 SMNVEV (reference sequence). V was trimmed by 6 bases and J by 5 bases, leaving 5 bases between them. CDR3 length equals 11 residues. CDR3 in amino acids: CASRTNNEQFF. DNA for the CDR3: TGTGCCAGCAGGACGAACAATGAGCAGTTCTTC.

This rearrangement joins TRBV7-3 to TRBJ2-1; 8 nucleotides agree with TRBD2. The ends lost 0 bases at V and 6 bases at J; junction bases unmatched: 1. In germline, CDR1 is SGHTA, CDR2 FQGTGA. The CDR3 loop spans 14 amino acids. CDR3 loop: CASSLTGTSNEQFF. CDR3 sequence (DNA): TGTGCCAGCAGCTTAACAGGGACTAGCAATGAGCAGTTCTTC.

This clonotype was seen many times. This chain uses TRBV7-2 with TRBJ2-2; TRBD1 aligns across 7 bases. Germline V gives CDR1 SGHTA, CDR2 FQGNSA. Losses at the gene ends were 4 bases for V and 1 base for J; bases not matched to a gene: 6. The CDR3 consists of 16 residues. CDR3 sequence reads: CASSSPGQLNTGELFF. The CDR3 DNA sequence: TGTGCCAGCAGCTCCCCGGGACAGCTGAACACCGGGGAGCTGTTTTTT.

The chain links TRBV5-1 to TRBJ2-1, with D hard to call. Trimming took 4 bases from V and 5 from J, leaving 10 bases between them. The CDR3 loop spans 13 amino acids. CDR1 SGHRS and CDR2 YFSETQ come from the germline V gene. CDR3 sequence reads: CASSPQINNEQFF. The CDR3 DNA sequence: TGCGCCAGCAGCCCACAGATTAACAATGAGCAGTTCTTC.

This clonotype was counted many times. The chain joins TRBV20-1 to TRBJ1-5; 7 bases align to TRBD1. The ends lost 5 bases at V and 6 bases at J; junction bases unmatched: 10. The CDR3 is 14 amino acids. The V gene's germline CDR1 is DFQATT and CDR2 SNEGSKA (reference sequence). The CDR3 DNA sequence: TGCAGTGCTGAAGGGGGCGCGGGGCGTCAGCCCCAGCATTTT. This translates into CSAEGGAGRQPQHF.

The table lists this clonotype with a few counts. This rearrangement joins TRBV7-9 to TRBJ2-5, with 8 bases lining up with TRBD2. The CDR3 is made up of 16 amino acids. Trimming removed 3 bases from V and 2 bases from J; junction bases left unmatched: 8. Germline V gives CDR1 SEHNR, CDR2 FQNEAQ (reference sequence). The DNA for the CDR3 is TGTGCCAGCAGCTTCCAGGGACTAGGACTTCAAGAGACCCAGTACTTC. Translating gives CASSFQGLGLQETQYF. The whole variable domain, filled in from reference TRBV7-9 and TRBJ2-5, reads DTGVSQNPRHKITKRGQNVTFRCDPISEHNRLYWYRQTLGQGPEFLTYFQNEAQLEKSRLLSDRFSAERPKGSFSTLEIQRTEQGDSAMYLCASSFQGLGLQETQYFGPGTRLLVL.

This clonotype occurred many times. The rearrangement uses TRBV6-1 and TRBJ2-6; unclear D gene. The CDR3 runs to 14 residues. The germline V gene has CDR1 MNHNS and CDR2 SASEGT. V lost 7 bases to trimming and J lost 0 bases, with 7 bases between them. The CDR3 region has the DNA TGTGCCAGCACATGGATCTCTGGGGCCAACGTCCTGACTTTC. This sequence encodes CASTWISGANVLTF.